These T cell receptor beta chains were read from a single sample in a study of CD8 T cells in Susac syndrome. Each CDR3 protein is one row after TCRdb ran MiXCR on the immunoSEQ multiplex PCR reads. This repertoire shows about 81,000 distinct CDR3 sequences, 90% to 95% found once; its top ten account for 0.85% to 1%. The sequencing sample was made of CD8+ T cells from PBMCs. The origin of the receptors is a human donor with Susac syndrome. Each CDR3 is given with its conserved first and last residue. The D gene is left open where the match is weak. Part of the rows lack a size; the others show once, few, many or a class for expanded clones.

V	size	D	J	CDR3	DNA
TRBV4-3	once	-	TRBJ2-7	CASSQTQGAYEQYF	TGCGCCAGCAGCCAAACCCAGGGCGCCTACGAGCAGTACTTC
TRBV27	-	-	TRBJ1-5	CASSLAPNQPQHF	TGTGCCAGCAGTTTAGCCCCTAATCAGCCCCAGCATTTT
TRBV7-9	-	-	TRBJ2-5	CASSPWTETQYF	TGTGCCAGCAGTCCTTGGACAGAGACCCAGTACTTC
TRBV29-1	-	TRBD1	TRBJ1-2	CSVLPGQSYGYTF	TGCAGCGTTCTCCCGGGACAGTCATATGGCTACACCTTC
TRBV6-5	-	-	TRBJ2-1	CASSRLGDNEQFF	TGTGCCAGCAGTAGACTAGGGGATAATGAGCAGTTCTTC
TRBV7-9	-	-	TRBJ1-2	CASSLALGNYGYTF	TGTGCCAGCAGCTTAGCTCTGGGAAACTATGGCTACACCTTC
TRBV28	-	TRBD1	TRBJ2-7	CASSSRQGNLYEQYF	TGTGCCAGCAGTTCCCGACAGGGTAATCTCTACGAGCAGTACTTC
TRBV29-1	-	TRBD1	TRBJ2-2	CSVELGRGRVGELFF	TGCAGCGTTGAACTTGGTAGGGGGCGGGTCGGGGAGCTGTTTTTT
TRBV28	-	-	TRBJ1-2	CASSYRVGYTF	TGTGCCAGCAGTTACAGGGTTGGCTACACCTTC
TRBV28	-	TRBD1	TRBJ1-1	CASRRERLSTDGTVGEAFF	TGTGCCAGCAGAAGAGAACGATTATCGACCGATGGGACAGTAGGTGAAGCTTTCTTT
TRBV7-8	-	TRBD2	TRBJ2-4	CASSSLLAGEAKNIQYF	TGTGCCAGCAGTTCTCTACTAGCGGGGGAGGCCAAAAACATTCAGTACTTC
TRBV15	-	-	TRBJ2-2	CATDTGERTGELFF	TGTGCCACCGATACGGGAGAGAGGACCGGGGAGCTGTTTTTT
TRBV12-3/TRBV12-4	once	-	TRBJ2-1	CASSPGLHNEQFF	TGTGCCAGCAGTCCTGGACTACACAATGAGCAGTTCTTC
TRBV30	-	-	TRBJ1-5	CAWSWSDGSNQPQHF	TGTGCCTGGAGTTGGAGCGATGGGAGCAATCAGCCCCAGCATTTT
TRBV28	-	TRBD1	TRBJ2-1	CASIVTGTGNYNEQFF	TGTGCCAGCATAGTCACCGGGACAGGGAACTACAATGAGCAGTTCTTC
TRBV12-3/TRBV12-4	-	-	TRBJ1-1	CASSLAADTEAFF	TGTGCCAGCAGTTTGGCCGCGGACACTGAAGCTTTCTTT